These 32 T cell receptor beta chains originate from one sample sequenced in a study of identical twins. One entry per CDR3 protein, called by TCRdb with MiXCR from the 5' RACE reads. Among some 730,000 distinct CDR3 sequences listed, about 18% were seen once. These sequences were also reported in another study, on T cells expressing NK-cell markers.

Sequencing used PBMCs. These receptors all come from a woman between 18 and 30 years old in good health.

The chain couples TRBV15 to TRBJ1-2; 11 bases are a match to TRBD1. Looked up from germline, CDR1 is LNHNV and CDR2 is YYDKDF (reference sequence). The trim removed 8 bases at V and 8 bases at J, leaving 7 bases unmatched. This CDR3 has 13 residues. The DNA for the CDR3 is TGTGCCACCCGTGGACAGGGGGCGCGAGGCTACACCTTC. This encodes CATRGQGARGYTF.

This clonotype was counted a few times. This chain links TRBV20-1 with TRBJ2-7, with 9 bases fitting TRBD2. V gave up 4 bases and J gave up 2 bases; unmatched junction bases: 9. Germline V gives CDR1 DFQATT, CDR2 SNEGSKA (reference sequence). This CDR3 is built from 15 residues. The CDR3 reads CSAITLAGVTYEQYF. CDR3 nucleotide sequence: TGCAGTGCTATAACTTTAGCGGGAGTGACCTACGAGCAGTACTTC.

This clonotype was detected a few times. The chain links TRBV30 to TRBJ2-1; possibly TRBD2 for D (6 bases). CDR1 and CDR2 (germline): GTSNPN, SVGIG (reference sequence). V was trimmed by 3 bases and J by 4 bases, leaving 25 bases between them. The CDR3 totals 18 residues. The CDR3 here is CAWRPLFKVVAAYNEQFF. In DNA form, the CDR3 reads TGTGCCTGGAGACCGCTATTCAAGGTGGTAGCGGCTTACAATGAGCAGTTCTTC.

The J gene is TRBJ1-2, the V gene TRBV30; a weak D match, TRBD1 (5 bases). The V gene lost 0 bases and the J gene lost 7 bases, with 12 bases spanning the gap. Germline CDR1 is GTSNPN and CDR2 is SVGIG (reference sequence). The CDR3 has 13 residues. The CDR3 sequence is CAWSVQGRGGYTF. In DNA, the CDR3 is TGTGCCTGGAGTGTTCAGGGTAGGGGTGGCTACACCTTC.

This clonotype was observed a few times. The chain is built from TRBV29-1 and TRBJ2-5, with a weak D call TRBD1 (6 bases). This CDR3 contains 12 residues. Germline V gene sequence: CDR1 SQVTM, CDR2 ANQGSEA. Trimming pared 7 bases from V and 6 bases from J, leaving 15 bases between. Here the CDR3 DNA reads TGCAGCGCGGGACATAACGGACAGACCCAGTACTTC. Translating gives CSAGHNGQTQYF.

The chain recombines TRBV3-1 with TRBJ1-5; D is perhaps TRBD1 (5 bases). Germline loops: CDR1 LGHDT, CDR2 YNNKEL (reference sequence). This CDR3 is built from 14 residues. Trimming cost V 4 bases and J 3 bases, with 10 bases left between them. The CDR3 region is CASSPTGSNQPQHF. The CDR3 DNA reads TGTGCCAGCAGCCCTACAGGATCCAATCAGCCCCAGCATTTT.

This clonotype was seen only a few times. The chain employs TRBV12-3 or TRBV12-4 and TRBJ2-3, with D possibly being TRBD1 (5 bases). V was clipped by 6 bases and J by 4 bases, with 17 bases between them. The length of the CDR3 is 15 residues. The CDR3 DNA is TGTGCCAGCAGCCCTGGGGCCGGGTTGTCAGATACGCAGTATTTT. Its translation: CASSPGAGLSDTQYF.

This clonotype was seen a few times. CDR3 bases: TGTGCCAGCTCACCACCGGGACAGGGGGCTCGTGAGCAGTTCTTC. Its translation: CASSPPGQGAREQFF. V is TRBV18 and J is TRBJ2-1; 12 bases are a match to TRBD1. Germline V gene data show CDR1 as KGHSH and CDR2 as LQKENI. The V gene end was trimmed by 0 bases and the J gene end by 9 bases; junction bases not matched to a gene: 3. CDR3 length equals 15 residues.

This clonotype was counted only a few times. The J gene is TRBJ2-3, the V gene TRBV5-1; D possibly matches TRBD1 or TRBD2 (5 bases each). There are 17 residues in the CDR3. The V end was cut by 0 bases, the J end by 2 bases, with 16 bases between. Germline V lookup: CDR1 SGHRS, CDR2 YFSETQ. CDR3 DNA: TGCGCCAGCAGCTTGGTACGGGGCCTCACTAACACAGATACGCAGTATTTT. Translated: CASSLVRGLTNTDTQYF.

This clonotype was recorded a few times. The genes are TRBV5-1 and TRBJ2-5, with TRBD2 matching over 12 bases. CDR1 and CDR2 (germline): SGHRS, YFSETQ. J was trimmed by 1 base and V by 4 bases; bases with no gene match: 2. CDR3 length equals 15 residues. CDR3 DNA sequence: TGCGCCAGCAGCCGGACTAGCGGGACCCAAGAGACCCAGTACTTC. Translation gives CASSRTSGTQETQYF. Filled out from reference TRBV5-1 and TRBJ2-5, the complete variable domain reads KAGVTQTPRYLIKTRGQQVTLSCSPISGHRSVSWYQQTPGQGLQFLFEYFSETQRNKGNFPGRFSGRQFSNSRSEMNVSTLELGDSALYLCASSRTSGTQETQYFGPGTRLLVL.

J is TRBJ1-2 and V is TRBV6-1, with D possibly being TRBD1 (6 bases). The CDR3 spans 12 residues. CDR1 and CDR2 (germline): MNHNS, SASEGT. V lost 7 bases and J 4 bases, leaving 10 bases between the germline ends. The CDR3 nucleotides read TGTGCCAGCAAGACAGGCGGCTATGGCTACACCTTC. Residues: CASKTGGYGYTF.

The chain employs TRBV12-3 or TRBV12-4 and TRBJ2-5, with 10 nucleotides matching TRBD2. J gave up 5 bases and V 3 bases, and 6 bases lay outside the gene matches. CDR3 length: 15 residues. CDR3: CASSFGSGRRETQYF. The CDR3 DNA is TGTGCCAGCAGTTTCGGTAGCGGGAGGAGGGAGACCCAGTACTTC.

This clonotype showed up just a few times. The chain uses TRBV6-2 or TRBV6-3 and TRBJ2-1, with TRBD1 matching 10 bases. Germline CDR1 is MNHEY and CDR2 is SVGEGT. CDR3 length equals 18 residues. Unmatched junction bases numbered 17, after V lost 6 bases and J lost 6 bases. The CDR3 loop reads CASRIIKFGTGVTNEQFF. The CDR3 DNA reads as TGTGCCAGCAGAATAATAAAATTCGGGACAGGGGTTACCAATGAGCAGTTCTTC.

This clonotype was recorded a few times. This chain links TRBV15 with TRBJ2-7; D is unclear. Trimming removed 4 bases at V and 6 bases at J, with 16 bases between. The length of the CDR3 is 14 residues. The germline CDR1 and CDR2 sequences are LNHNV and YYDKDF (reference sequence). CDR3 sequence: CATSNRATTGEQYF. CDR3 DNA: TGTGCCACCAGCAACCGCGCGACCACCGGCGAGCAGTACTTC.

CDR3 sequence: CATSRKLPGQATLSGANVLTF. For the CDR3, the DNA is TGTGCCACCAGCAGAAAACTTCCGGGACAGGCAACTCTTTCTGGGGCCAACGTCCTGACTTTC. The chain recombines TRBV15 with TRBJ2-6; 8 positions match TRBD1. After removal of 2 bases from V and 1 base from J, the junction contained 16 bases not matched to a gene. There are 21 residues in the CDR3. Germline lookup yields CDR1 LNHNV and CDR2 YYDKDF (reference sequence).

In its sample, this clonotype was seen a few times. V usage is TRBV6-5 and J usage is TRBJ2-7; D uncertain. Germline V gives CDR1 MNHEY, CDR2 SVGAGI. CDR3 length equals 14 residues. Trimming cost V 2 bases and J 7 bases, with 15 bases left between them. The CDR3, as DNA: TGTGCCAGCAGTTACAGCCGCGACTCCCAGGAGCAGTACTTC. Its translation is CASSYSRDSQEQYF.

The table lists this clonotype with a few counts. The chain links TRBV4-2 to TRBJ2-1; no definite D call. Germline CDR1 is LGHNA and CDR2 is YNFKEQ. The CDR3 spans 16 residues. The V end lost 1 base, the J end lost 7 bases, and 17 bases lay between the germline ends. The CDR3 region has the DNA TGTGCCAGCAGCCAAGTGTCTGCGGCGTTACGAAATGAGCAGTTCTTC. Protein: CASSQVSAALRNEQFF.

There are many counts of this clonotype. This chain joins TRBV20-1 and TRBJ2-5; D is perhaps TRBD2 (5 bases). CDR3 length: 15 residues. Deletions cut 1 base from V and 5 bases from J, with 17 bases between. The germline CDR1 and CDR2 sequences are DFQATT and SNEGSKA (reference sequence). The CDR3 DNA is TGCAGTGCTAGAGCCCCCGGGAACTCTGCGGAGACCCAGTACTTC. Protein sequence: CSARAPGNSAETQYF.

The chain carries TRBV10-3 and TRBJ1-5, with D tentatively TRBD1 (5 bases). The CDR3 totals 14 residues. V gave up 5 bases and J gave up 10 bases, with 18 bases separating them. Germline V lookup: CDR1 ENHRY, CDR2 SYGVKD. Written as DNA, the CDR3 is TGTGCCATCAGTCCGACGGGGGGACCGGGACCCCAGCATTTT. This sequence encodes CAISPTGGPGPQHF.

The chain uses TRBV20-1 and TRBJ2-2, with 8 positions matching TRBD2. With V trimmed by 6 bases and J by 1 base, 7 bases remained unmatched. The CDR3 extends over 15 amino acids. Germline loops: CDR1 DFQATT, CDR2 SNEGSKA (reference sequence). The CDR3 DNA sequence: TGCAGTGCGTATACTAGCGGAAGGAACACCGGGGAGCTGTTTTTT. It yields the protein CSAYTSGRNTGELFF.

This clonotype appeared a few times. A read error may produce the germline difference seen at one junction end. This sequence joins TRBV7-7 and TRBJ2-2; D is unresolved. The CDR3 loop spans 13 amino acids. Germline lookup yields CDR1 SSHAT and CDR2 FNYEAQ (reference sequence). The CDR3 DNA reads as TGTGCTAGCAGCACCGACCCCACCGGGGAGCTGTTTTTT. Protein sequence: CASSTDPTGELFF.

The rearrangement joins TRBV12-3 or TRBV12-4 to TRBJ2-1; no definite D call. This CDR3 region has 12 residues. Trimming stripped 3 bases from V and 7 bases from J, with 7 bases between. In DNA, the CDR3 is TGTGCCAGCAGTTTCGTAGAGAATGAGCAGTTCTTC. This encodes CASSFVENEQFF.

The CDR3 DNA follows: TGTGCCAGTAGTATAAAGGCGAGGCAGAACTACGAGCAGTACTTC. It specifies CASSIKARQNYEQYF. The chain combines TRBV19 with TRBJ2-7; D remains unclear. The CDR3 extends over 15 amino acids. The V gene's germline CDR1 is LNHDA and CDR2 SQIVND (reference sequence). Trimming stripped 2 bases from V and 3 bases from J, with 14 bases between.

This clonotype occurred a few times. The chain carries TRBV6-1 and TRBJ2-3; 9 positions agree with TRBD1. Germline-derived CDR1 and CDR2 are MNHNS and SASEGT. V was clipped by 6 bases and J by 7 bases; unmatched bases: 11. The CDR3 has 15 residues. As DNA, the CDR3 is TGTGCCAGCAGCCGACCTGGACAGGGGAGAAATACGCAGTATTTT. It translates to CASSRPGQGRNTQYF.

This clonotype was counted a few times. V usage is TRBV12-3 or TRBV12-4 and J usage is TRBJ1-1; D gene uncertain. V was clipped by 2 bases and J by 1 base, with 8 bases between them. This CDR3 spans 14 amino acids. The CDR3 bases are TGTGCCAGCAGTTTAAGGCTGTCGAACACTGAAGCTTTCTTT. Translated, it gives CASSLRLSNTEAFF.

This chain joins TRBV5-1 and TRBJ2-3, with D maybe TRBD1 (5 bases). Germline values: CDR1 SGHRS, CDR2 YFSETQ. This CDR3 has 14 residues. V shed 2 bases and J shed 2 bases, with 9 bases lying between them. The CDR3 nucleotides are TGCGCCAGCAGCTTCGCAGGGAACACAGATACGCAGTATTTT. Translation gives CASSFAGNTDTQYF.

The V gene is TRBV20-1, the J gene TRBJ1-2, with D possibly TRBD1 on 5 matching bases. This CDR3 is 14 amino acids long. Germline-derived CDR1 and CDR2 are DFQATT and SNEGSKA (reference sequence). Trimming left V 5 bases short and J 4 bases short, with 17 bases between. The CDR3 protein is CSAPTAPRGYGYTF. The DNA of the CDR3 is TGCAGTGCTCCGACAGCCCCACGGGGCTATGGCTACACCTTC.

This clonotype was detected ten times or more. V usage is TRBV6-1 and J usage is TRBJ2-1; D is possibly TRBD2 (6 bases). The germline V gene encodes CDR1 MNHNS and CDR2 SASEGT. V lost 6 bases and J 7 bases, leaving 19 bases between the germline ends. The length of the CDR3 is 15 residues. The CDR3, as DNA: TGTGCCAGCAGCTTTCCCGGGGCTGGGGGGAATGAGCAGTTCTTC. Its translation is CASSFPGAGGNEQFF.

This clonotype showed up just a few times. The CDR3 region is CASSYSRVSEAFF. CDR3 nucleotides: TGCGCCAGCAGTTATTCGAGGGTTTCTGAAGCTTTCTTT. The chain carries TRBV5-1 and TRBJ1-1; D unresolved. The CDR3 is made up of 13 amino acids. Per the germline V gene, CDR1 is SGHRS and CDR2 is YFSETQ. Trimming cost V 5 bases and J 6 bases, with 14 bases left between them.

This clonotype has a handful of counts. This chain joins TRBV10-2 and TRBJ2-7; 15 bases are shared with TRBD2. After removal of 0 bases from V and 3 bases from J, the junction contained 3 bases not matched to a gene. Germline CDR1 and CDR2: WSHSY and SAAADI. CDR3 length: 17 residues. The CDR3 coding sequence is TGCGCCAGCAGTGAGTCGGGACTAGCGGGAGGTAACTACGAGCAGTACTTC. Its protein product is CASSESGLAGGNYEQYF.

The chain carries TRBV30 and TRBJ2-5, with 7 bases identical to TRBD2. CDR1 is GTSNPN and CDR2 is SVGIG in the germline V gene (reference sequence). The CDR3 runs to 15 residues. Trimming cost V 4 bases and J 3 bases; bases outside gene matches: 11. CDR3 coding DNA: TGTGCCTGGAACTGGGGGGGGACGGAAAAAGAGACCCAGTACTTC. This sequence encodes CAWNWGGTEKETQYF.

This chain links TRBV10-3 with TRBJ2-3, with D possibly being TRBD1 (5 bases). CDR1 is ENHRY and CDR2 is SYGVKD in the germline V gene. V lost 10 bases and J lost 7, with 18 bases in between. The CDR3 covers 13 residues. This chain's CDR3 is CATGPADTYTQYF. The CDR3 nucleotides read TGTGCCACCGGACCCGCGGACACCTATACGCAGTATTTT.